The rows below give T cell receptor beta chains drawn from one sample of a study of PD-1 blockade in mismatch repair-deficient tumors. Data came from immunoSEQ multiplex PCR; TCRdb stores just in-frame clones and leaves some out. In the table there are 40,000 to 60,000 clones, 77% of which are singletons. This material consisted of PBMCs, taken before pembrolizumab treatment. The receptors were gathered from an adult with mismatch repair-deficient cancer. CDR3s include the opening cysteine and the closing phenylalanine or tryptophan. A D gene is named only where the DNA matches it firmly. Size is stated for part of the rows, as once, few or many counts, or as a class when the clone is expanded.

V	J	D	size	DNA	CDR3
TRBV25-1	TRBJ2-3	TRBD2	once	TGTGCCAGCAGTGAATTTTCGGGCGGGAGTAGAGATACGCAGTATTTT	CASSEFSGGSRDTQYF
TRBV7-6	TRBJ1-2	.	.	TGTGCCAGCAGCTTGGAAACAGAGACCTCTAACTATGGCTACACCTTC	CASSLETETSNYGYTF
TRBV7-9	TRBJ2-7	.	.	TGTGCCAGCAGCTTAGAGAATGAATCAGAGCAGTACTTC	CASSLENESEQYF
TRBV19	TRBJ1-4	.	.	TGTGCCATCCGGACAGCTGATAATGAAAAACTGTTTTTT	CAIRTADNEKLFF
TRBV27	TRBJ2-5	TRBD2	.	TGTGCCAGCAGTTTTGGCGGGAGTAGGCAGACCCAGTACTTC	CASSFGGSRQTQYF
TRBV10-3	TRBJ2-6	.	.	TGTGCCATCAGTGGGATGCCGGCTGGTGAGGGGGCCAACGTCCTGACTTTC	CAISGMPAGEGANVLTF
TRBV10-2	TRBJ2-7	.	.	TGCGCCAGCAGCTGGGTGGGGTCCTACGAGCAGTACTTC	CASSWVGSYEQYF
TRBV7-8	TRBJ2-1	.	.	TGTGCCAGCAGCTTAGGGAACACAGGAGGGGTTGACAATGAGCAGTTCTTC	CASSLGNTGGVDNEQFF
TRBV7-6	TRBJ2-2	.	once	TGTGCCAGCAGCTTAGGTCGGGTTTCTGGACAGAAGCTGTTTTTT	CASSLGRVSGQKLFF
TRBV7-3	TRBJ1-2	.	.	TGTGCCAGCAGCCGGACGGGCTCGGGTGGCTACACCTTC	CASSRTGSGGYTF
TRBV11-2	TRBJ1-1	.	.	TGTGCCAGCAGCTTAGGAAGTAGTGGATCCACTGAAGCTTTCTTT	CASSLGSSGSTEAFF
TRBV19	TRBJ2-1	TRBD2	.	TGTGCCAGTAGTATGAGTAGCGGGAGCCTCTACAATGAGCAGTTCTTC	CASSMSSGSLYNEQFF
TRBV21-1	TRBJ2-1	.	.	TGTGCCAGCAGCAAAGTCGCAGTCTACAATGAGCAGTTCTTC	CASSKVAVYNEQFF
TRBV5-1	TRBJ2-6	TRBD2	.	TGCGCCAGCAGCTTGTATAGCGGGTCTGGGGCCAACGTCCTGACTTTC	CASSLYSGSGANVLTF
TRBV11-1	TRBJ2-7	TRBD2	.	TGTGCCAGCAGCCAAGGGACTAGCGGAGAACTGCGGAACTACGAGCAGTACTTC	CASSQGTSGELRNYEQYF
TRBV7-8	TRBJ1-3	.	.	TGTGCCAGCAGCTTGATTGGGTCGTCCAACTCTGGAAACACCATATATTTT	CASSLIGSSNSGNTIYF
TRBV7-9	TRBJ2-1	.	.	TGTGCCAGCAGCTTAGATCGGGAGTGGAATGAGCAGTTCTTC	CASSLDREWNEQFF
TRBV29-1	TRBJ2-3	TRBD2	.	TGCAGCGTTGAACGGTCACTAGCGGGAGGAGTGGGTACGCAGTATTTT	CSVERSLAGGVGTQYF
TRBV5-5	TRBJ1-2	.	.	TGTGCCAGCAGCTTGGTGGAGGGATCGGGTGGCTACACCTTC	CASSLVEGSGGYTF
TRBV4-1	TRBJ2-3	TRBD1	.	TGCGCCAGCAGCCAAGAAAGGGTGCCGGGACAGGGAAGTTCGTATGCAGATACGCAGTATTTT	CASSQERVPGQGSSYADTQYF
TRBV29-1	TRBJ2-7	.	.	TGCAGCGTTGAAGTACCTAAGGGGAACTACGAGCAGTACTTC	CSVEVPKGNYEQYF
TRBV9	TRBJ1-1	TRBD1	.	TGTGCCAGCAGCCCCGGACAGGGGGGGAGCATGAACACTGAAGCTTTCTTT	CASSPGQGGSMNTEAFF
TRBV18	TRBJ1-1	.	few	TGTGCCAGCTCACCACCGTCTCGGGCATCTGAAGCTTTCTTT	CASSPPSRASEAFF
TRBV11-2	TRBJ2-5	.	.	TGTGCCAGCAGCTTATGGTCTCTCCAAGAGACCCAGTACTTC	CASSLWSLQETQYF
TRBV19	TRBJ2-3	TRBD2	.	TGTGCCAGTAGTATCGCCCGACTAGCGGGACCACGGGATGATACGCAGTATTTT	CASSIARLAGPRDDTQYF
TRBV2	TRBJ2-6	.	.	TGTGCCAGCAGGGGGCCTACTCAATCTGGGGCCAACGTCCTGACTTTC	CASRGPTQSGANVLTF
TRBV7-6	TRBJ1-3	.	.	TGTGCCAGCAGCCTCGGGGAAAACACCATATATTTT	CASSLGENTIYF
TRBV11-3	TRBJ2-6	TRBD2	.	TGTGCCAGCAGCTTAGTCGGGGGGTCTGGGGCCAACGTCCTGACTTTC	CASSLVGGSGANVLTF
TRBV21-1	TRBJ2-1	.	.	TGTGCCAGCAGCCCGAAGGCGACTAGCGGGAGTAAGGTGGGCAATGAGCAGTTCTTC	CASSPKATSGSKVGNEQFF
TRBV4-2	TRBJ2-2	.	.	TGTGCCAGCAGCCAAGAGGTGGGAGGGAACACCGGGGAGCTGTTTTTT	CASSQEVGGNTGELFF
TRBV19	TRBJ2-7	.	.	TGTGCCAGTAGTGCAACCAAAGCTACCTACGAGCAGTACTTC	CASSATKATYEQYF
TRBV5-1	TRBJ2-7	.	.	TGCGCCAGCAGCTTGGGTTCGCTGGACGGATCCTACGAGCAGTACTTC	CASSLGSLDGSYEQYF
TRBV15	TRBJ2-7	.	few	TGTGCCACCAGCAGAGGGGGGCAGGGCTACGAGCAGTACTTC	CATSRGGQGYEQYF
TRBV7-3	TRBJ2-6	.	.	TGTGCCAGCAGCTTAAGCTCTAGCCCTGGGGCCAACGTCCTGACTTTC	CASSLSSSPGANVLTF
TRBV19	TRBJ1-6	.	.	TGTGCCAGTAGTCCCCCGGGGCTCTCACCCCTCCACTTT	CASSPPGLSPLHF
TRBV29-1	TRBJ1-1	TRBD1	.	TGCAGCATACTTCGGACAGGGGACACTGAAGCTTTCTTT	CSILRTGDTEAFF
TRBV11-2	TRBJ2-5	TRBD2	.	TGTGCCAGCAGCTTCATTCTAGCGGGAGCAGGGGAGACCCAGTACTTC	CASSFILAGAGETQYF
TRBV7-2	TRBJ1-5	.	.	TGTGCCAGCAGCTTATCAGGGAGGAATCAGCCCCAGCATTTT	CASSLSGRNQPQHF
TRBV5-1	TRBJ2-7	TRBD1	.	TGCGCCAGCAGGTCCGGACAGGGGAACACCTACGAGCAGTACTTC	CASRSGQGNTYEQYF
TRBV7-3	TRBJ2-1	.	.	TGTGCCAGCAGCTTAGCCAGGGACGAGCAGTTCTTC	CASSLARDEQFF